The present T cell receptor (beta chain) was sequenced within a study of T cells in Graves' hyperthyroidism and ophthalmopathy. The table lists this clonotype with many counts. Lactation, pregnancy, other autoimmune disease or uncontrolled infection excluded patients. CDR1 DFQATT and CDR2 SNEGSKA come from the germline V gene (reference sequence). The CDR3 is 13 amino acids. The ends were cut back, 2 bases at V and 6 bases at J, with 11 bases in the middle. Regions amplified from RNA transcripts were the TCR beta CDR3 regions. During a first-round RT-PCR of the TCR CDR3, the HTBI primer set was used. In TCRdb, the multiplex PCR reads were re-called with MiXCR into one record per CDR3 protein. The sample lists approximately 720,000 distinct CDR3 sequences, around 20% occurring once.

V is TRBV20-1 and J is TRBJ1-5; no clear D. The receptor was derived from a woman between 50 and 59 years old with Graves' hyperthyroidism that later progressed to Graves' ophthalmopathy. The sequenced material came from blood. The CDR3 spells CSARRETGQPQHF. CDR3 bases: TGCAGTGCTAGAAGGGAGACGGGTCAGCCCCAGCATTTT.